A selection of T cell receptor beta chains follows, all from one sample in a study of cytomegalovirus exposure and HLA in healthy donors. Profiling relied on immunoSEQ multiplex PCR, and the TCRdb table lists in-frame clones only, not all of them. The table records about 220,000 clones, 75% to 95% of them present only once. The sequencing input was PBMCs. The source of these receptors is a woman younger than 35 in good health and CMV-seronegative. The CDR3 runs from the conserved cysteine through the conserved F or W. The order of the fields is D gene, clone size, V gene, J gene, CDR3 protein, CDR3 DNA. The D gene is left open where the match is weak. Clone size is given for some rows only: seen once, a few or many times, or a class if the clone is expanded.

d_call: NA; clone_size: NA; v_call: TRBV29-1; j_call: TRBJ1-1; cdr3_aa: CSVADQVEAFF; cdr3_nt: TGCAGCGTTGCCGACCAGGTTGAAGCTTTCTTT
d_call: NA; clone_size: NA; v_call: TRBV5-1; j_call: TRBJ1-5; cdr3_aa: CASSLDSYSNQPQHF; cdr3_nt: TGCGCCAGCAGCTTGGACAGCTATAGCAATCAGCCCCAGCATTTT
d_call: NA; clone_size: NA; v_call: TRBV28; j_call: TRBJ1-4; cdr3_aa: CASRDSINEKLFF; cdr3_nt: TGTGCCAGCAGGGACTCGATTAATGAAAAACTGTTTTTT
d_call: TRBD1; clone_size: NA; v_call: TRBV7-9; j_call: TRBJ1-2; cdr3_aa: CASSLDRGPSIRYGYTF; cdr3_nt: TGTGCCAGCAGCTTAGACAGGGGGCCGTCTATACGCTATGGCTACACCTTC
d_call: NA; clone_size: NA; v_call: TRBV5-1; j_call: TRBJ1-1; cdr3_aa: CASSSEPDSQRAFF; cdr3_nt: TGCGCCAGCAGCTCCGAACCCGACAGTCAGCGAGCTTTCTTT
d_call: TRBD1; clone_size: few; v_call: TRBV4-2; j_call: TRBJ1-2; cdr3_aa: CASSQEVAQTGYGYTF; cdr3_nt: TGTGCCAGCAGCCAAGAAGTGGCCCAGACAGGGTATGGCTACACCTTC
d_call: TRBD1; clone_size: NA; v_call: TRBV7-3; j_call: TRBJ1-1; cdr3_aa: CASGPGTGSAEAFF; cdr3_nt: TGTGCCAGCGGCCCCGGGACAGGGAGTGCTGAAGCTTTCTTT
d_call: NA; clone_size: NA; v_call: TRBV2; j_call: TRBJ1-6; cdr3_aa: CASSEPRDYNSPLHF; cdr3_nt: TGTGCCAGCAGTGAACCCAGGGACTATAATTCACCCCTCCACTTT
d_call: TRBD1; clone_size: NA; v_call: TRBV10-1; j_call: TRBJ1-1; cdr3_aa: CASSESVFGTGVFKNTEAFF; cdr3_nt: TGCGCCAGCAGTGAGTCCGTTTTTGGGACAGGGGTGTTCAAGAACACTGAAGCTTTCTTT
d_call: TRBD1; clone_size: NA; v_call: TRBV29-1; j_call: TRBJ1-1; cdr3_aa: CSVDGQANMNTEAFF; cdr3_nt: TGCAGCGTAGACGGACAGGCCAACATGAACACTGAAGCTTTCTTT
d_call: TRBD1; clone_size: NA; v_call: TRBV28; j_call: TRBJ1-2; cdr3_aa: CASSWGQIYGYTF; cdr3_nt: TGTGCCAGCAGTTGGGGACAGATCTATGGCTACACCTTC
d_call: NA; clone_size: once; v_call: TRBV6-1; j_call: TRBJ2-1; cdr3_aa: CAGAGAAEQFF; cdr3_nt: TGTGCCGGGGCTGGGGCGGCTGAGCAGTTCTTC
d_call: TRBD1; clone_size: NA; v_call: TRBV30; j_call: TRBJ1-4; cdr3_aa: CAWRGSGGNEKLFF; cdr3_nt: TGTGCCTGGAGGGGGTCAGGGGGGAATGAAAAACTGTTTTTT
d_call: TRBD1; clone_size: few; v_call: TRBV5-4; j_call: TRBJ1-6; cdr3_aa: CASSSGQGHSPLHF; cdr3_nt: TGTGCCAGCAGCTCGGGACAGGGGCATTCACCCCTCCACTTT
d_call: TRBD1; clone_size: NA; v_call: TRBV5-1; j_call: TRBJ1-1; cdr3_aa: CASSAYRDRANTEAFF; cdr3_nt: TGCGCCAGCAGCGCATACCGGGACAGGGCGAACACTGAAGCTTTCTTT
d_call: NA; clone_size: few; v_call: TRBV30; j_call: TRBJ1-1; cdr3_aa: CAWSPDGDGTEAFF; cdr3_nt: TGTGCCTGGAGTCCAGACGGGGATGGCACTGAAGCTTTCTTT
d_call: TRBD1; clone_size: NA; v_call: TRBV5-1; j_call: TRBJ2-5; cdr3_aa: CASSSGTGAMETQYF; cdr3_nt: TGCGCCAGCAGCTCCGGGACAGGGGCTATGGAGACCCAGTACTTC
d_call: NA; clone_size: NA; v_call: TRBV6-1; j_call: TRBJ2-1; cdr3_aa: CASCLGGSYNEQFF; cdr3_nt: TGTGCCAGCTGTCTAGGGGGATCCTACAATGAGCAGTTCTTC
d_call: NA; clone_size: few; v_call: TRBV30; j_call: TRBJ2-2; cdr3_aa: CAWRQGTGELFF; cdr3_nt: TGTGCCTGGAGGCAGGGGACCGGGGAGCTGTTTTTT
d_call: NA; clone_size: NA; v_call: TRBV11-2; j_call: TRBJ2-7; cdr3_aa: CASSLDLREQYF; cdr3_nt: TGTGCCAGCAGCTTAGATCTCAGGGAGCAGTACTTC
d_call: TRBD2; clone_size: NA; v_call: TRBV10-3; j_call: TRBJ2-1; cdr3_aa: CAISMTSGPYNEQFF; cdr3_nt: TGTGCCATCAGTATGACTAGCGGTCCTTACAATGAGCAGTTCTTC
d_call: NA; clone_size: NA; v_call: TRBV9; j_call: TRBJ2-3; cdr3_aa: CASSPHLRSGSTDTQYF; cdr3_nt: TGTGCCAGCAGCCCCCACCTGAGGAGCGGGAGCACAGATACGCAGTATTTT
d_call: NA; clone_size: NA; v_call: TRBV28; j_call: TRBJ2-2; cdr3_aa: CASSLEFRGTGELFF; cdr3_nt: TGTGCCAGCAGTTTGGAGTTCAGGGGCACCGGGGAGCTGTTTTTT
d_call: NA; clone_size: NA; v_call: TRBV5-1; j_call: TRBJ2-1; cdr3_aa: CASSFQAGDNEQFF; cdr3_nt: TGCGCCAGCAGCTTTCAAGCGGGCGACAATGAGCAGTTCTTC
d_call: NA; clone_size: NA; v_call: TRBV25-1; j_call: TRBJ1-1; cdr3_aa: CASVERSEAFF; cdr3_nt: TGTGCCAGCGTAGAACGGTCTGAAGCTTTCTTT
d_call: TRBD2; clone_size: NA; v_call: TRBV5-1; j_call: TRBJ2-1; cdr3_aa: CASSYNTGTRYNEQFF; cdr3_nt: TGCGCCAGCAGCTACAACACCGGGACTAGATACAATGAGCAGTTCTTC
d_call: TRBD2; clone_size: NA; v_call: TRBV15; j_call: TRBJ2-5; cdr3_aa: CATSRDARLAIRQETQYF; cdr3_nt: TGTGCCACCAGCAGAGATGCGAGACTAGCTATTCGCCAAGAGACCCAGTACTTC
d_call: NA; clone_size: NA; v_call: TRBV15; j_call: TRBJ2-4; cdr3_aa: CATSRDKLSRAKNIQYF; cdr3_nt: TGTGCCACCAGCAGAGATAAACTCAGCAGGGCCAAAAACATTCAGTACTTC
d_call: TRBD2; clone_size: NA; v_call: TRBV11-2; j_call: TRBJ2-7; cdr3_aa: CASSLTGGKYEQYF; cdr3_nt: TGTGCCAGCAGCTTAACGGGAGGGAAATACGAGCAGTACTTC
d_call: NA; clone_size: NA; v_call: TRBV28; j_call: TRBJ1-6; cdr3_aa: CASSLPHPRQDNSPLHF; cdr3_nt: TGTGCCAGCAGTTTACCCCACCCGCGACAGGATAATTCACCCCTCCACTTT
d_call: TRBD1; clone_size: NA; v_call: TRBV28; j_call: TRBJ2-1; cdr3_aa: CASSLGTGVANEQFF; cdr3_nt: TGTGCCAGCAGTTTAGGGACAGGGGTAGCCAATGAGCAGTTCTTC
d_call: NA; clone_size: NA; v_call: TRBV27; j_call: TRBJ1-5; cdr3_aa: CASRKLDPGGQPQHF; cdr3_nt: TGTGCCAGCAGAAAGCTCGATCCGGGGGGTCAGCCCCAGCATTTT
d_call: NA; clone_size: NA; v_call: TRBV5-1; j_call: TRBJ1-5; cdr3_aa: CASSPGQYSNQPQHF; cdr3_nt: TGCGCCAGCAGCCCCGGACAGTATAGCAATCAGCCCCAGCATTTT
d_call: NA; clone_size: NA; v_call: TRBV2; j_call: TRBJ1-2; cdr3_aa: CASSGAGANYGYTF; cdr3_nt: TGTGCCAGCAGTGGGGCAGGGGCTAACTATGGCTACACCTTC
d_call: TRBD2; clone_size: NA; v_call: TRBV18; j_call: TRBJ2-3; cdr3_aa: CASSPGLAGRTDTQYF; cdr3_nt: TGTGCCAGCTCACCGGGTCTAGCGGGACGCACAGATACGCAGTATTTT
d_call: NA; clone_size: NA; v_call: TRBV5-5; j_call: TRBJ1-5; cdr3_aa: CASSLYGTWDQPQHF; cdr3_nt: TGTGCCAGCAGCTTGTATGGGACATGGGATCAGCCCCAGCATTTT
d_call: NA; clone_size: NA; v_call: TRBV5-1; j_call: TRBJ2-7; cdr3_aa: CASSLLQGLYEQYF; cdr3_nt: TGCGCCAGCAGCTTGCTACAGGGCCTCTACGAGCAGTACTTC
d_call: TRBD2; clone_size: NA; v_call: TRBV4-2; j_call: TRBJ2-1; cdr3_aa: CASSQQGSSSGRANEQFF; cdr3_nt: TGTGCCAGCAGCCAACAGGGTTCATCTAGCGGGAGGGCGAATGAGCAGTTCTTC
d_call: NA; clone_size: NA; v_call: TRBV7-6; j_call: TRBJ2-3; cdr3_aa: CASSSGVATDTQYF; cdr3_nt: TGTGCCAGCAGCTCGGGGGTAGCCACAGATACGCAGTATTTT